This T cell receptor beta chain was retrieved from a study of T-cell memory formation after mild COVID-19. In regard to this clonotype: Its antigen is currently unknown.

Points from the study as a whole: Contracting clones localized mainly to CM and EM when CD4+ and mainly to EMRA when CD8+.

cDNA libraries for TCR alpha and TCR beta, carrying sample barcodes and UMIs, came from 5'RACE with constant-segment primers. TCRdb re-derived calls from the 5' RACE reads in MiXCR, one entry per CDR3 protein. The sample has over 400,000 distinct CDR3 sequences, 20% to 30% seen once. The germline V gene has CDR1 SGHTA and CDR2 FQGNSA. There are 16 residues in the CDR3. J gave up 8 bases and V 4 bases, and 13 bases lay outside the gene matches. This TCR was recovered from an adult woman who had mild COVID-19 (a few samples of this study predate the infection). Cell type and time point are not known. Material: PBMCs or a T cell subset sorted from them (not recorded which). V and J are TRBV7-2 and TRBJ1-4; 7 bases fit TRBD1. CDR3 coding DNA: TGTGCCAGCAGCTATGACTCGACAGGGCTGGGCGAAAAACTGTTTTTT. The encoded protein is CASSYDSTGLGEKLFF.